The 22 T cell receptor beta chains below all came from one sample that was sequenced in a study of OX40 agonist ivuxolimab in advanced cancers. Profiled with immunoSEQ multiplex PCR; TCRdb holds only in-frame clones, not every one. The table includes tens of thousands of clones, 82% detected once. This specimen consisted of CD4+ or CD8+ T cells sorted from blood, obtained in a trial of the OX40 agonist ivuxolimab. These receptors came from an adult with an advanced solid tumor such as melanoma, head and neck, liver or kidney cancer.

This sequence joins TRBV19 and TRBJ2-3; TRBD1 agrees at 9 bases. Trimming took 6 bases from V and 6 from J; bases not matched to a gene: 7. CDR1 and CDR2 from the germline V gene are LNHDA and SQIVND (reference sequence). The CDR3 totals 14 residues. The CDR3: CASRPQGASDTQYF. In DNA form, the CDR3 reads TGTGCCAGTAGACCACAGGGGGCTTCGGATACGCAGTATTTT.

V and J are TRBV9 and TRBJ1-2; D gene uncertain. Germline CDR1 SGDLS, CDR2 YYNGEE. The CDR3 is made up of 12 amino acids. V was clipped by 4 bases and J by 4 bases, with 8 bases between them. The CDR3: CASSSRFYGYTF. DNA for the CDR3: TGTGCCAGCAGCTCTCGATTCTATGGCTACACCTTC.

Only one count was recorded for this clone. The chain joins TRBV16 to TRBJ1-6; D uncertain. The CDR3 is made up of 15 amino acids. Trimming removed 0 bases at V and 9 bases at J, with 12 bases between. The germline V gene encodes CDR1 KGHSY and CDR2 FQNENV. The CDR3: CASSQSRTVLSPLHF. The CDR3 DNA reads TGTGCCAGCAGCCAATCTCGGACGGTCCTTTCACCCCTCCACTTT.

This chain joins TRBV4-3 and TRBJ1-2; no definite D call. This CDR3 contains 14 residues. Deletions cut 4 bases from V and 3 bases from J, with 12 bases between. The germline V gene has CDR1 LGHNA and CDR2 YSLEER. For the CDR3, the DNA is TGCGCCAGCAGCCTGGCGGGGAAGGACTATGGCTACACCTTC. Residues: CASSLAGKDYGYTF.

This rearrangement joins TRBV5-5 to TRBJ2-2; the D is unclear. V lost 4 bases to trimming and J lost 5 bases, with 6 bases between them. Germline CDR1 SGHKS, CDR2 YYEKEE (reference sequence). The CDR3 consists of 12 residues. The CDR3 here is CASSLTTGELFF. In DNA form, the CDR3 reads TGTGCCAGCAGCCTAACAACCGGGGAGCTGTTTTTT.

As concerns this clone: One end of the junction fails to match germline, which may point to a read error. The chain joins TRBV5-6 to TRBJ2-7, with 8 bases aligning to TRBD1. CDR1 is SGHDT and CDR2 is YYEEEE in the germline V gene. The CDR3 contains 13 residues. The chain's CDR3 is CASSLALGQGINF. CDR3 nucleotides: TGTGCCAGCAGCCTCGCACTCGGACAGGGTATTAACTTC.

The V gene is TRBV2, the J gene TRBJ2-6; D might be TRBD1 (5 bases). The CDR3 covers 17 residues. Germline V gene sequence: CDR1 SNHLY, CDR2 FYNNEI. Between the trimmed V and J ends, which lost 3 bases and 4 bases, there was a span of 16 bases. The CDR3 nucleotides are TGTGCCAGCAGTGATGACGTCAGGGTCTCCGGGGCCAACGTCCTGACTTTC. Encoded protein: CASSDDVRVSGANVLTF.

CDR3 nucleotide sequence: TGTGCCAGCAGCGCCCCGGGCCCCCCCTCTGGGGCCAACGTCCTGACTTTC. Translated, it gives CASSAPGPPSGANVLTF. The chain is built from TRBV11-1 and TRBJ2-6; D remains ambiguous. This CDR3 comprises 17 residues. Trimming took off 5 bases at V and 0 bases at J, with 14 bases between the two ends. From germline, CDR1 is SGHAT and CDR2 FQDESV (reference sequence).

The CDR3 DNA sequence: TGTGCCAGCAGCCAAGAAGGCAGGACCCCCCGAAGAGGGGCCAACGTCCTGACTTTC. Protein sequence: CASSQEGRTPRRGANVLTF. The rearrangement joins TRBV14 to TRBJ2-6; D remains ambiguous. The CDR3 sequence is 19 residues long. The germline V and J ends were trimmed by 0 bases and 4 bases, with 19 bases remaining between them. CDR1 and CDR2 from the germline V gene are SGHDN and FVKESK.

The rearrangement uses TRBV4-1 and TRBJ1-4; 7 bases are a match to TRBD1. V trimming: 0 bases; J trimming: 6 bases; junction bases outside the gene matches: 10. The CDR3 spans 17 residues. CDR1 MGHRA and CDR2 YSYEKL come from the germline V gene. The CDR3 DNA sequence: TGCGCCAGCAGCCAAGAAACCACCCAGGGGGTCGATGAAAAACTGTTTTTT. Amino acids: CASSQETTQGVDEKLFF.

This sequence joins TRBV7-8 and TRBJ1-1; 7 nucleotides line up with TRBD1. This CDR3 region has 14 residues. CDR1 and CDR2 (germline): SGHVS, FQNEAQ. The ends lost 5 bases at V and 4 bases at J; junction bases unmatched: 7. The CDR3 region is CASSADRYTTEAFF. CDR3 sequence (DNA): TGTGCCAGCAGCGCGGACAGGTACACCACTGAAGCTTTCTTT.

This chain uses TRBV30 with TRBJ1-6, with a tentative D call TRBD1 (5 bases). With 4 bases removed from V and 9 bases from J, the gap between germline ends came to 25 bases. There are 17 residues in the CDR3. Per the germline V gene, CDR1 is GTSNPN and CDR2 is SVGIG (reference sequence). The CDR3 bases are TGTGCCTGGACTCGACAGAGTACACGACGGGGAGGTTCACCCCTCCACTTT. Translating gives CAWTRQSTRRGGSPLHF.

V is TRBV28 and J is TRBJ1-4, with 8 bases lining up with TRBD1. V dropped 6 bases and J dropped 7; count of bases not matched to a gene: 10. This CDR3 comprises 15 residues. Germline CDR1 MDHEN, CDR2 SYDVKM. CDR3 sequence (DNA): TGTGCCAGCAGACCCCCGGACAGGGACGGTGAAAAACTGTTTTTT. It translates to CASRPPDRDGEKLFF.

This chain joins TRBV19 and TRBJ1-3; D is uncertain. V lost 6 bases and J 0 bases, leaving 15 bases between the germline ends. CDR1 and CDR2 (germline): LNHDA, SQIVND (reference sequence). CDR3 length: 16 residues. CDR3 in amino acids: CASRIIGRSSGNTIYF. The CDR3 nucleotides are TGTGCCAGTAGAATTATCGGCCGATCCTCTGGAAACACCATATATTTT.

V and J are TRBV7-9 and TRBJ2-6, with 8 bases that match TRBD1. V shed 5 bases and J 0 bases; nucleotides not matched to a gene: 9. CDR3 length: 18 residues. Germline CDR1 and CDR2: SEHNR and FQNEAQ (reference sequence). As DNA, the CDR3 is TGTGCCAGCAGCCCAGGACAGGGCCGGAGCTCTGGGGCCAACGTCCTGACTTTC. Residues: CASSPGQGRSSGANVLTF.

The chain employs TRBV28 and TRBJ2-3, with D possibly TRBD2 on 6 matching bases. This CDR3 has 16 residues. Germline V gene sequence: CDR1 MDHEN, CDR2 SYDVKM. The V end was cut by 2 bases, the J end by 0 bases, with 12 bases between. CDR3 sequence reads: CASSLGGYRSTDTQYF. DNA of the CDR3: TGTGCCAGCAGTTTAGGGGGGTATCGCAGCACAGATACGCAGTATTTT.

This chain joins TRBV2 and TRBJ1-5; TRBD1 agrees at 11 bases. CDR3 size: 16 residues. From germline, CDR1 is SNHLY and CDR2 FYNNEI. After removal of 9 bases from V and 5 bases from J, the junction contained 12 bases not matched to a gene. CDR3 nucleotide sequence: TGTGCCAGTAGGACAGGGGGCAACGCTGTCGATCAGCCCCAGCATTTT. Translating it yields CASRTGGNAVDQPQHF. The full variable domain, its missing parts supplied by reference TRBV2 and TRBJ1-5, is EPEVTQTPSHQVTQMGQEVILRCVPISNHLYFYWYRQILGQKVEFLVSFYNNEISEKSEIFDDQFSVERPDGSNFTLKIRSTKLEDSAMYFCASRTGGNAVDQPQHFGDGTRLSIL.

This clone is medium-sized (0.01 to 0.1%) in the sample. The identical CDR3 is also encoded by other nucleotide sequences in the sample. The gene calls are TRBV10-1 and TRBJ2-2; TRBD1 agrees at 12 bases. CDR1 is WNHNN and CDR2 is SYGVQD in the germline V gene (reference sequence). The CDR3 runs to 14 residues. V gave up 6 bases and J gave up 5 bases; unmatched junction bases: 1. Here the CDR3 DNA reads TGCGCCAGCAGGGGACAGGGGGCAACCGGGGAGCTGTTTTTT. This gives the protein CASRGQGATGELFF.

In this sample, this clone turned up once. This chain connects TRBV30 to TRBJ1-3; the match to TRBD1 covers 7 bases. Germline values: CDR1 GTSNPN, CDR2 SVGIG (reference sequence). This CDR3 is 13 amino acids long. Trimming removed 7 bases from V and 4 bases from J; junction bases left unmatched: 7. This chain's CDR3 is CASTGAKGNTIYF. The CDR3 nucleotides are TGTGCCTCCACAGGGGCCAAGGGAAACACCATATATTTT.

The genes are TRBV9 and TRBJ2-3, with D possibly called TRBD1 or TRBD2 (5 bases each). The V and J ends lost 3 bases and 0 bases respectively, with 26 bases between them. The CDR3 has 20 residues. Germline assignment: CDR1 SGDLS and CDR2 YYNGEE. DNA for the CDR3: TGTGCCAGCAGCGCACGGGGCCGATCCCGGGCTAGTTATAGCACAGATACGCAGTATTTT. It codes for CASSARGRSRASYSTDTQYF.

The CDR3 sequence: CASSQDRGGAQSDTQYF. CDR3 DNA sequence: TGCGCCAGCAGCCAAGATCGCGGGGGGGCCCAGTCGGATACGCAGTATTTT. The chain combines TRBV4-1 with TRBJ2-3, with 9 nucleotides matching TRBD2. The CDR3 length is 17 residues. The trim removed 0 bases at V and 6 bases at J, leaving 10 bases unmatched. Germline assignment: CDR1 MGHRA and CDR2 YSYEKL.

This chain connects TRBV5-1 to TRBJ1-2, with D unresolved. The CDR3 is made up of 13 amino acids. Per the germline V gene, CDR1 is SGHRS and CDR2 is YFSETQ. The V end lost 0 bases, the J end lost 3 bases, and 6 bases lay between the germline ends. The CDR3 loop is CASSLVADYGYTF. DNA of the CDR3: TGCGCCAGCAGCTTGGTGGCAGACTATGGCTACACCTTC.